Presented here are 5 T cell receptor beta chains from one specimen sequenced in a study of T cell changes during pregnancy in multiple sclerosis. Using immunoSEQ multiplex PCR, the repertoire was profiled, and TCRdb retains in-frame clones only, with some absent. There are about 100,000 clones in the sample; 80% to 95% occur only once, and around 3.2% lies in the top ten. This sample comprised peripheral blood, obtained after pregnancy. The receptors shown here come from a female donor with multiple sclerosis, enrolled in a pregnancy study.

This chain connects TRBV7-9 to TRBJ1-2; D is unresolved. Germline V CDR1 and CDR2: SEHNR, FQNEAQ (reference sequence). CDR3 size: 15 residues. Trimming took off 1 base at V and 8 bases at J, with 17 bases between the two ends. CDR3 nucleotide sequence: TGTGCCAGCAGCTTAGGCTCGGGGTACTCTAGAGGCTACACCTTC. This sequence encodes CASSLGSGYSRGYTF.

V and J are TRBV9 and TRBJ1-4, with 9 bases identical to TRBD1. CDR3 length equals 14 residues. After removal of 3 bases from V and 8 bases from J, the junction contained 5 bases not matched to a gene. Germline assignment: CDR1 SGDLS and CDR2 YYNGEE. CDR3 in amino acids: CASSEQGAPEKLFF. The DNA of the CDR3 is TGTGCCAGCAGCGAACAGGGGGCACCGGAAAAACTGTTTTTT.

The chain carries TRBV7-3 and TRBJ2-7; D might be TRBD2 (5 bases). The germline CDR1 and CDR2 sequences are SGHTA and FQGTGA. The CDR3 is made up of 15 amino acids. Between the trimmed V and J ends, which lost 2 bases and 3 bases, there was a span of 14 bases. The CDR3 bases are TGTGCCAGCAGCTTAGTAGGTGGACTGGGCTACGAGCAGTACTTC. As protein: CASSLVGGLGYEQYF.

The V and J genes are TRBV7-6 and TRBJ2-1, with 9 bases that match TRBD2. There are 19 residues in the CDR3. J gave up 0 bases and V 2 bases, and 11 bases lay outside the gene matches. Germline CDR1 reads SGHVS; CDR2 reads FNYEAQ. In DNA form, the CDR3 reads TGTGCCAGCAGCTTAATCGCGGGGGGGCAGGATTTCTCCTACAATGAGCAGTTCTTC. It codes for CASSLIAGGQDFSYNEQFF. Variable domain in full (rest from reference TRBV7-6 and TRBJ2-1): GAGVSQSPRYKVTKRGQDVALRCDPISGHVSLYWYRQALGQGPEFLTYFNYEAQQDKSGLPNDRFSAERPEGSISTLTIQRTEQRDSAMYRCASSLIAGGQDFSYNEQFFGPGTRLTVL.

The chain joins TRBV30 to TRBJ1-2; 9 bases match TRBD1. The germline CDR1 and CDR2 sequences are GTSNPN and SVGIG (reference sequence). V lost 0 bases, J lost 10 bases, and 6 bases stayed unmatched. The CDR3 is 13 amino acids. In DNA form, the CDR3 reads TGTGCCTGGAGTGTTATCGGGACAGGGAACTACACCTTC. It yields the protein CAWSVIGTGNYTF.